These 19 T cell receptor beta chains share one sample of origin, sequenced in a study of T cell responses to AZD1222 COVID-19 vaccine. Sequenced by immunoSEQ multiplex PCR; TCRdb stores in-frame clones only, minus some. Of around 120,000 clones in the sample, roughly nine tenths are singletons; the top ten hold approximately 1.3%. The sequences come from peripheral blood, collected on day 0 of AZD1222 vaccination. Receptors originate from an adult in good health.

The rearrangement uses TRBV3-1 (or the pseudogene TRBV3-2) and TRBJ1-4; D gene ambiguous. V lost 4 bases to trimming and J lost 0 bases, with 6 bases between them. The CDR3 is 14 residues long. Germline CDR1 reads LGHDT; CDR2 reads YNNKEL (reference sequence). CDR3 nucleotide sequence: TGTGCCAGCAGCCCAAGCACAACTAATGAAAAACTGTTTTTT. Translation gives CASSPSTTNEKLFF.

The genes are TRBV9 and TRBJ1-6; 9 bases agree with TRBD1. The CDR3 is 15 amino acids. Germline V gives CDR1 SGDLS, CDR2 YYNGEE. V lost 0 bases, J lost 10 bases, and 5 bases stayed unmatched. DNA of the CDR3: TGTGCCAGCAGCGTAGTAGGGACAGGGCGATCACCCCTCCACTTT. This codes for CASSVVGTGRSPLHF.

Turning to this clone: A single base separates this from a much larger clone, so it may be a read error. The DNA for the CDR3 is TGTGCCAGCAGTGACAGGGAAAATTCACCCCTCCACTTT. Residues: CASSDRENSPLHF. The rearrangement links TRBV6-1 to TRBJ1-6, with a possible D match to TRBD1 (5 bases). Trimming took 3 bases from V and 7 from J, leaving 7 bases between them. This CDR3 region has 13 residues. The V gene's germline CDR1 is MNHNS and CDR2 SASEGT.

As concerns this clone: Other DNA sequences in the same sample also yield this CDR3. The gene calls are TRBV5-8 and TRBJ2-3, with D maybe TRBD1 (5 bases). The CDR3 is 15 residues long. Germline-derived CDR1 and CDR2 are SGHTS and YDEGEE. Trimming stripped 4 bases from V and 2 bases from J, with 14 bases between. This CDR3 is CASSGGQGNTDTQYF. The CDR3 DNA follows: TGTGCCAGCAGCGGTGGGCAGGGAAACACAGATACGCAGTATTTT.

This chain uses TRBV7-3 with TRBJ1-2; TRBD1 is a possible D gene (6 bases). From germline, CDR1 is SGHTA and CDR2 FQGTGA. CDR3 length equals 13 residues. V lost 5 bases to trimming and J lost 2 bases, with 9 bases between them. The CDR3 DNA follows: TGTGCCAGCAGCCCGGACAGAAACTATGGCTACACCTTC. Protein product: CASSPDRNYGYTF.

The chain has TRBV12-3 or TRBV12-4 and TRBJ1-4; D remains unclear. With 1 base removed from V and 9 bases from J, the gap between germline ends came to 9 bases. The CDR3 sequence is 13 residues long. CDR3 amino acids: CASSLGVGQKLFF. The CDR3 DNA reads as TGTGCCAGCAGTTTAGGAGTAGGGCAAAAACTGTTTTTT.

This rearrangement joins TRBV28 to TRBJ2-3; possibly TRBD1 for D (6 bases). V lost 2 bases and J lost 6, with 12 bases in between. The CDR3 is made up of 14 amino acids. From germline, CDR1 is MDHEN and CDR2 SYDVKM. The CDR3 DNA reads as TGTGCCAGCAGTTTAGCCCTGGGACACGATACGCAGTATTTT. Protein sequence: CASSLALGHDTQYF.

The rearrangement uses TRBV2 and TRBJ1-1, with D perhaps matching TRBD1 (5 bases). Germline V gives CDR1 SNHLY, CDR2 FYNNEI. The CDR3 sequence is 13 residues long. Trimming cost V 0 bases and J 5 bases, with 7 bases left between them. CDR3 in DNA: TGTGCCAGCAGTGAAGCGCAGGGTACTGAAGCTTTCTTT. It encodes CASSEAQGTEAFF.

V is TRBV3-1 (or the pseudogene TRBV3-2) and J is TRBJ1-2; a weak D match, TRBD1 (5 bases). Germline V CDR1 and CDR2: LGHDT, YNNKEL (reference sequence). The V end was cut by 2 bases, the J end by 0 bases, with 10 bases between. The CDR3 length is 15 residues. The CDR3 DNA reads TGTGCCAGCAGCCAACGGGCAGGGACTAACTATGGCTACACCTTC. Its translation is CASSQRAGTNYGYTF.

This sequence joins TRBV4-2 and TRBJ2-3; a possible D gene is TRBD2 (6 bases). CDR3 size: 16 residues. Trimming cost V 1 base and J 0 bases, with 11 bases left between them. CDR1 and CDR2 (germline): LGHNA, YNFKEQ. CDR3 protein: CASSQGEETSTDTQYF. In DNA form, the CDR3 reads TGTGCCAGCAGCCAAGGGGAGGAGACTAGCACAGATACGCAGTATTTT.

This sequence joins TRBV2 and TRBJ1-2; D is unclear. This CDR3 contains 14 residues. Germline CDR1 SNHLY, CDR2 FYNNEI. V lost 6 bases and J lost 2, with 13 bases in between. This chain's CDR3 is CASSSLGPNYGYTF. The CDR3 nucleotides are TGTGCCAGCAGCTCATTGGGCCCAAACTATGGCTACACCTTC.

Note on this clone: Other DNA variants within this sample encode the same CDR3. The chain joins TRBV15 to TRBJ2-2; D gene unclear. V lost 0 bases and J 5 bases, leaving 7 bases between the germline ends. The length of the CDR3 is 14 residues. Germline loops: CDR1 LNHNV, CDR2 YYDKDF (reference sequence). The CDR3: CATSRDRGTGELFF. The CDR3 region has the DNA TGTGCCACCAGCAGAGATCGAGGAACCGGGGAGCTGTTTTTT. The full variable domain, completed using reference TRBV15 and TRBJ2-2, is DAMVIQNPRYQVTQFGKPVTLSCSQTLNHNVMYWYQQKSSQAPKLLFHYYDKDFNNEADTPDNFQSRRPNTSFCFLDIRSPGLGDTAMYLCATSRDRGTGELFFGEGSRLTVL.

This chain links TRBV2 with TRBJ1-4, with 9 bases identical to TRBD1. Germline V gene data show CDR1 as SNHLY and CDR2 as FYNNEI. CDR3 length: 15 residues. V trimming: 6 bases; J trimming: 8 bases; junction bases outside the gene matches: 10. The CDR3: CASSLTGGAFEKLFF. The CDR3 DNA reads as TGTGCCAGCAGCCTTACAGGGGGCGCGTTCGAAAAACTGTTTTTT.

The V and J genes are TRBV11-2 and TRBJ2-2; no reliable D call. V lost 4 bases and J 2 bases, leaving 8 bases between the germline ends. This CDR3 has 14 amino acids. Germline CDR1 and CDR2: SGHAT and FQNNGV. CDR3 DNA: TGTGCCAGCAGCTCATCGAGTAACACCGGGGAGCTGTTTTTT. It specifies CASSSSSNTGELFF.

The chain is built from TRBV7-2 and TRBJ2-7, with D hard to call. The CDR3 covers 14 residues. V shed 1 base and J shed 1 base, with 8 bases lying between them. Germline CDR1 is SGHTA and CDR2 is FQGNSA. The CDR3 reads CASSLGRNSYEQYF. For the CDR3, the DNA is TGTGCCAGCAGCTTAGGAAGGAATTCCTACGAGCAGTACTTC.

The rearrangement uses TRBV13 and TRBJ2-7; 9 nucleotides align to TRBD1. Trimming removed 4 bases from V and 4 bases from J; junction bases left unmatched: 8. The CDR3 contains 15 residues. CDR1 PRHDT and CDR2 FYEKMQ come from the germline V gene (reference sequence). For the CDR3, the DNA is TGTGCCAGCAGCTGGTCGGGACAGGGTGTGTACGAGCAGTACTTC. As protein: CASSWSGQGVYEQYF.

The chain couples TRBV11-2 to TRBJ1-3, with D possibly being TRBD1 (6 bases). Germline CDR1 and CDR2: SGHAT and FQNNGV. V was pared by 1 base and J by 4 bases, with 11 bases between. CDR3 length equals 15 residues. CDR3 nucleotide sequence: TGTGCCAGCAGCTTAGTACAGGGAAGCGGAAACACCATATATTTT. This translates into CASSLVQGSGNTIYF. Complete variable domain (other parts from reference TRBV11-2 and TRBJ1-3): EAGVAQSPRYKIIEKRQSVAFWCNPISGHATLYWYQQILGQGPKLLIQFQNNGVVDDSQLPKDRFSAERLKGVDSTLKIQPAKLEDSAVYLCASSLVQGSGNTIYFGEGSWLTVV.

CDR3 in DNA: TGTGCCAGCAGTCCCACAGGCAGGATTAGCACAGATACGCAGTATTTT. Protein product: CASSPTGRISTDTQYF. The chain combines TRBV27 with TRBJ2-3, with D tentatively TRBD1 (5 bases). Per germline, CDR1 MNHEY and CDR2 SMNVEV (reference sequence). The ends were cut back, 5 bases at V and 0 bases at J, with 15 bases in the middle. The CDR3 spans 16 residues.

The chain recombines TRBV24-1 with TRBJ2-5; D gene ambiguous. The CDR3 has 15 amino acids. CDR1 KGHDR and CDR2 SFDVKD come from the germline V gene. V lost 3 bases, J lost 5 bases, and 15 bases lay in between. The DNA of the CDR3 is TGTGCCACCAGTGATGACACGATAGGCTGGGAGACCCAGTACTTC. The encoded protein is CATSDDTIGWETQYF.